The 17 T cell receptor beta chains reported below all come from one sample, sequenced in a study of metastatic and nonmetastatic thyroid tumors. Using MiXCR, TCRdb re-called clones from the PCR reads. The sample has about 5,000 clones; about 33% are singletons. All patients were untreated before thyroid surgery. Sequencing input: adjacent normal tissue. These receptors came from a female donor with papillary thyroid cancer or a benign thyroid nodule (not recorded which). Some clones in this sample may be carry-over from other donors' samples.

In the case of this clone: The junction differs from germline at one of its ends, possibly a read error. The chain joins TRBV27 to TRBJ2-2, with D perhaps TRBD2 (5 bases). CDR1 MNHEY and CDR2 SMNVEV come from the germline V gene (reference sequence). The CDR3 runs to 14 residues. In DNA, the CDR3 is TGTGCCAGCAGTTTCCAGTATAACACCGGGGAGCTGGTTTTT. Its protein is CASSFQYNTGELVF.

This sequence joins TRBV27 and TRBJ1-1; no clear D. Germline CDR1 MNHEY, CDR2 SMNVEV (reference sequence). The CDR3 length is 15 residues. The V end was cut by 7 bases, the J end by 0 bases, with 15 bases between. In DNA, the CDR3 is TGTGCCAGCACCCCCCCGGGTCAGATGAACACTGAAGCTTTCTTT. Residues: CASTPPGQMNTEAFF.

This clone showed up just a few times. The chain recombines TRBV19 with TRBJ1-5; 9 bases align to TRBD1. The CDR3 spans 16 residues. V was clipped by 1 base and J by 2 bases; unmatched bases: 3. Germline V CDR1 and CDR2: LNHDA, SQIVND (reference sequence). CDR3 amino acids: CASSIGRQGGNQPQHF. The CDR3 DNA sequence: TGTGCCAGTAGTATAGGTCGACAGGGGGGCAATCAGCCCCAGCATTTT.

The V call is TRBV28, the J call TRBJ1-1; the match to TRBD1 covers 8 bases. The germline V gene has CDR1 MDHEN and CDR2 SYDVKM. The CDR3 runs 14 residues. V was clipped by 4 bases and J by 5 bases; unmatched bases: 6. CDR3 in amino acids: CASSYRGAGTEAFF. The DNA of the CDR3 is TGTGCCAGCAGTTACAGGGGGGCGGGAACTGAAGCTTTCTTT.

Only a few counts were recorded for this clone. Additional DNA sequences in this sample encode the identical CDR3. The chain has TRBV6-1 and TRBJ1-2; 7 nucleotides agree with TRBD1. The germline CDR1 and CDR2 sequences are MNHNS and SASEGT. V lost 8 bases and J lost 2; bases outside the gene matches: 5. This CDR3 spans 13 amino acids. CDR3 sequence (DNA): TGTGCCAGCGCCCCAGGGGGAAACTATGGCTACACCTTC. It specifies CASAPGGNYGYTF.

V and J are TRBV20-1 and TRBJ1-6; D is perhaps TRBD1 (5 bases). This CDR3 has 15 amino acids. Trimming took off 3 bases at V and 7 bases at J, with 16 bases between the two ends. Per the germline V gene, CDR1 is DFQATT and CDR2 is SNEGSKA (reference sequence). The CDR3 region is CSASEAGRINSPLHF. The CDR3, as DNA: TGCAGTGCTAGCGAAGCAGGGAGGATCAATTCACCCCTCCACTTT.

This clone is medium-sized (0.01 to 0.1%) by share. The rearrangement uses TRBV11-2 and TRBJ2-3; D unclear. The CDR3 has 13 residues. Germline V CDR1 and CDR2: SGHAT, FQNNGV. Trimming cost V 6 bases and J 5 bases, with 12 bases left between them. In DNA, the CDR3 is TGTGCCAGCAGGCCCCCCGGCAGAGATACGCAGTATTTT. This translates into CASRPPGRDTQYF. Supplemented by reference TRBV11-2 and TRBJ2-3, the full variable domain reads EAGVAQSPRYKIIEKRQSVAFWCNPISGHATLYWYQQILGQGPKLLIQFQNNGVVDDSQLPKDRFSAERLKGVDSTLKIQPAKLEDSAVYLCASRPPGRDTQYFGPGTRLTVL.

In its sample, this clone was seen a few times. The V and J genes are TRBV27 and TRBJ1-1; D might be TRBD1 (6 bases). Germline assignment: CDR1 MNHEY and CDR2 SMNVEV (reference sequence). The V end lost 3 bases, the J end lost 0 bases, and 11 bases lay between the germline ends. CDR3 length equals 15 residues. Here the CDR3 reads CASSLTGYMNTEAFF. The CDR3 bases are TGTGCCAGCAGTTTGACAGGCTACATGAACACTGAAGCTTTCTTT.

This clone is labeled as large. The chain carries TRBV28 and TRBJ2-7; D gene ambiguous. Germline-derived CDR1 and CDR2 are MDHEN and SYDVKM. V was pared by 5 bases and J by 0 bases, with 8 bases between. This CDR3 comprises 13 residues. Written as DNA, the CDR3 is TGTGCCAGCAGTAAACTCAACTCCTACGAGCAGTACTTC. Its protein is CASSKLNSYEQYF.

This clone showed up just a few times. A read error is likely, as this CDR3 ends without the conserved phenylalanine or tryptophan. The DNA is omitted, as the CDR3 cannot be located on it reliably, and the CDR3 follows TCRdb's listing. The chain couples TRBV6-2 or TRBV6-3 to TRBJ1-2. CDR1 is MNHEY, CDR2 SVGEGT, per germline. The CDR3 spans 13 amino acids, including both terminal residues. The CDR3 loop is CASSTGANYGHTL.

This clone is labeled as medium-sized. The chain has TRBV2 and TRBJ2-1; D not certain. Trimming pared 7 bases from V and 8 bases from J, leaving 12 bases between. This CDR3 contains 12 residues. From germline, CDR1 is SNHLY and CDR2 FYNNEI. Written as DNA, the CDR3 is TGTGCCAGCAATGCCCAAGTCGATGAGCAGTTCTTC. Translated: CASNAQVDEQFF.

The CDR3 spells CASSTQAAGSYEQYF. The CDR3 nucleotides read TGTGCCAGTAGTACGCAGGCGGCTGGCTCCTACGAGCAGTACTTC. The rearrangement uses TRBV19 and TRBJ2-7; D gene unclear. Germline V CDR1 and CDR2: LNHDA, SQIVND (reference sequence). V lost 4 bases, J lost 0 bases, and 13 bases lay in between. The CDR3 runs to 15 residues.

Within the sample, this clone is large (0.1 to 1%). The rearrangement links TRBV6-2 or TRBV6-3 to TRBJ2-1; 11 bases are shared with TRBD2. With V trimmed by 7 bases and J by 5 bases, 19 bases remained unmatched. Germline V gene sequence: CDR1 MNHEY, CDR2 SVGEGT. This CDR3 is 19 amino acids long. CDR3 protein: CASTPGLGLAALGDNEQFF. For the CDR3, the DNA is TGTGCCAGCACCCCCGGGTTGGGACTAGCGGCCCTCGGGGACAATGAGCAGTTCTTC.

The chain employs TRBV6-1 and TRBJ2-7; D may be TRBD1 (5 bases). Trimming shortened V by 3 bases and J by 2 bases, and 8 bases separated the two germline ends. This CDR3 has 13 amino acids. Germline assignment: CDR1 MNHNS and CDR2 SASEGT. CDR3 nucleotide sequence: TGTGCCAGCAGTGAGGCAGGGCCCTACGAGCAGTACTTC. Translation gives CASSEAGPYEQYF.

DNA of the CDR3: TGCAGTGCTAGAGACAGAAACTACGAGCAGTACTTC. Protein: CSARDRNYEQYF. The rearrangement joins TRBV20-1 to TRBJ2-7; no reliable D call. CDR1 DFQATT and CDR2 SNEGSKA come from the germline V gene (reference sequence). CDR3 length: 12 amino acids. The V and J ends lost 0 bases and 3 bases respectively, with 6 bases between them.

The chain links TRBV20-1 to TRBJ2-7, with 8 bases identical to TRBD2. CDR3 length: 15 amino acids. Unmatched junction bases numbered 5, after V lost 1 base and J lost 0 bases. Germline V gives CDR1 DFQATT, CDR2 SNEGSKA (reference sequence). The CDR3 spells CSARGGSGASYEQYF. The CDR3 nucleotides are TGCAGTGCTAGAGGGGGTAGCGGGGCCTCCTACGAGCAGTACTTC.

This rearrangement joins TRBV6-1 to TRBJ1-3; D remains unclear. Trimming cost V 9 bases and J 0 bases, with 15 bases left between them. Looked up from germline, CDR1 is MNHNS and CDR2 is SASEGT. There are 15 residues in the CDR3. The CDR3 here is CASQTGSSSGNTIYF. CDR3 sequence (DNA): TGTGCCAGTCAGACGGGGAGCAGCTCTGGAAACACCATATATTTT.